The 27 T cell receptor beta chains reported below all come from one sample, sequenced in a study of regulatory T cells in long-lasting Graves disease. The time point was: newly diagnosed GD, antithyroid drugs for less than 3 months. The TCR library was made from RNA extracted from PBMCs. With iRepertoire HTBI primers and Arm-PCR of CDR3 regions, TCR beta libraries were built. Via MiXCR, TCRdb re-called the multiplex PCR reads, giving one row per CDR3 protein. Of 520,000 or so distinct CDR3 sequences listed, about 12% are singletons. This sample was shared with a second study, whose subject was T cells in Graves' hyperthyroidism and ophthalmopathy.

Here the sequenced sample was peripheral blood mononuclear cells (PBMCs), taken at new diagnosis, from a patient treated with antithyroid drugs. The receptor set was obtained from a woman in her 30s with Graves disease.

This clonotype was detected a few times. The chain carries TRBV29-1 and TRBJ2-7, with 7 bases that match TRBD1. Looked up from germline, CDR1 is SQVTM and CDR2 is ANQGSEA. This CDR3 spans 15 amino acids. V trimming: 1 base; J trimming: 2 bases; junction bases outside the gene matches: 8. CDR3 region: CSVEGGRGPTYEQYF. CDR3 nucleotides: TGCAGCGTTGAAGGAGGTAGGGGGCCAACCTACGAGCAGTACTTC.

This clonotype was seen repeatedly, ten times or more. The chain employs TRBV7-3 and TRBJ2-3, with 7 bases lining up with TRBD1. The CDR3 loop spans 16 amino acids. With 4 bases clipped from V and 2 bases from J, the junction kept 9 bases outside the gene matches. Germline lookup yields CDR1 SGHTA and CDR2 FQGTGA. In DNA, the CDR3 is TGTGCCAGCAGCTCTTGGGGAAGGGGGCCCACAGATACGCAGTATTTT. Translated, it gives CASSSWGRGPTDTQYF.

This clonotype was counted ten times or more. V and J are TRBV6-1 and TRBJ1-1; D perhaps matches TRBD1 (5 bases). The germline V gene encodes CDR1 MNHNS and CDR2 SASEGT. CDR3 length equals 16 residues. The V end lost 9 bases, the J end lost 1 base, and 21 bases lay between the germline ends. CDR3 sequence reads: CASYRKAGLRNTEAFF. CDR3 nucleotide sequence: TGTGCCAGTTACAGAAAAGCGGGACTCAGGAACACTGAAGCTTTCTTT.

The chain links TRBV11-2 to TRBJ2-1; a possible D gene is TRBD1 (6 bases). V was shortened by 2 bases and J by 7 bases, with 12 bases between the two germline ends. The germline gives CDR1 SGHAT, CDR2 FQNNGV. This CDR3 has 14 amino acids. In DNA form, the CDR3 reads TGTGCCAGCAGCTTAAACTTGGGGACAAATGAGCAGTTCTTC. It codes for CASSLNLGTNEQFF.

There are many counts of this clonotype. This chain joins TRBV19 and TRBJ2-2; 7 bases fit TRBD2. This CDR3 spans 15 amino acids. V lost 7 bases, J lost 2 bases, and 7 bases stayed unmatched. In germline, CDR1 is LNHDA, CDR2 SQIVND (reference sequence). As DNA, the CDR3 is TGTGCCAGTAATGGGCTAGCGGTTAACACCGGGGAGCTGTTTTTT. Protein sequence: CASNGLAVNTGELFF.

This clonotype was detected ten times or more. The chain uses TRBV11-3 and TRBJ2-5; 8 bases align to TRBD2. V gave up 11 bases and J gave up 5 bases; unmatched junction bases: 13. CDR1 and CDR2 (germline): SGHNT, YENEEA. This CDR3 region has 14 residues. The CDR3: CAGLGGVRMETQYF. Written as DNA, the CDR3 is TGTGCCGGCCTCGGGGGGGTGAGAATGGAGACCCAGTACTTC.

This clonotype was recorded a few times. The V call is TRBV20-1, the J call TRBJ2-1, with TRBD1 matching 10 bases. The J segment lost 4 bases and the V segment lost 3 bases, leaving 3 bases of the junction unmatched. This CDR3 has 14 residues. The germline gives CDR1 DFQATT, CDR2 SNEGSKA (reference sequence). The CDR3 coding sequence is TGCAGTGCTAGCCTGGGACAGGGGTACAATGAGCAGTTCTTC. Translated: CSASLGQGYNEQFF.

This clonotype was detected many times. The gene calls are TRBV28 and TRBJ1-1, with D perhaps matching TRBD1 (5 bases). The germline V gene encodes CDR1 MDHEN and CDR2 SYDVKM. V lost 2 bases, J lost 5 bases, and 15 bases lay in between. The CDR3 is 15 residues long. The CDR3 is CASSLGARVGTEAFF. The CDR3 DNA sequence: TGTGCCAGCAGTTTAGGAGCCAGGGTGGGAACTGAAGCTTTCTTT.

The V call is TRBV4-1, the J call TRBJ1-4; TRBD1 agrees at 7 bases. The germline CDR1 and CDR2 sequences are MGHRA and YSYEKL. V was clipped by 2 bases and J by 0 bases; unmatched bases: 6. CDR3 length: 17 residues. The CDR3 DNA follows: TGCGCCAGCAGCCAACAGGGGGTTCTAGCAACTAATGAAAAACTGTTTTTT. It specifies CASSQQGVLATNEKLFF.

The genes are TRBV6-1 and TRBJ2-2; 9 bases are a match to TRBD2. Losses at the gene ends were 6 bases for V and 2 bases for J; bases not matched to a gene: 4. This CDR3 contains 15 residues. CDR1 and CDR2 (germline): MNHNS, SASEGT. The CDR3 nucleotides are TGTGCCAGCAGGGGACTAGCAGCTAACACCGGGGAGCTGTTTTTT. Translating it yields CASRGLAANTGELFF.

In its sample, this clonotype was seen many times. This chain links TRBV18 with TRBJ2-1; 9 bases are a match to TRBD1. V lost 4 bases to trimming and J lost 6 bases; unmatched junction nucleotides: 10. CDR1 and CDR2 from the germline V gene are KGHSH and LQKENI. The CDR3 loop spans 16 amino acids. CDR3 DNA sequence: TGTGCCAGCTCACAGCTCCTCGGACAGGGGTCCAATGAGCAGTTCTTC. Protein: CASSQLLGQGSNEQFF.

This clonotype was recorded a few times. The chain combines TRBV6-4 with TRBJ2-3, with a possible D match to TRBD1 (6 bases). Trimming took off 5 bases at V and 4 bases at J, with 13 bases between the two ends. This CDR3 is built from 14 residues. CDR1 is MRHNA, CDR2 SNTAGT, per germline. CDR3 sequence: CASSSPGESDTQYF. The CDR3, as DNA: TGTGCCAGCAGTTCTCCAGGGGAATCAGATACGCAGTATTTT.

For this clonotype: A much larger clone differs by one base, so this may be a read error. The V call is TRBV11-2, the J call TRBJ2-5; 11 bases align to TRBD2. Per the germline V gene, CDR1 is SGHAT and CDR2 is FQNNGV. This CDR3 is 11 amino acids long. Trimming removed 4 bases from V and 13 bases from J; junction bases left unmatched: 2. The DNA for the CDR3 is TGTGCCAGCAGCTACGGGACTAGCGGGTACTTC. Translation: CASSYGTSGYF.

This clonotype appeared many times. The chain carries TRBV28 and TRBJ1-4; D not certain. The germline CDR1 and CDR2 sequences are MDHEN and SYDVKM. The CDR3 has 14 amino acids. V shed 5 bases and J shed 5 bases, with 12 bases lying between them. In DNA, the CDR3 is TGTGCCAGCAGTCTCCGACATCTAAATGAAAAACTGTTTTTT. As protein: CASSLRHLNEKLFF.

This clonotype was detected many times. The chain is built from TRBV2 and TRBJ1-6; possible D gene TRBD1, 5 bases. Trimming shortened V by 6 bases and J by 7 bases, and 13 bases separated the two germline ends. Germline V gene data show CDR1 as SNHLY and CDR2 as FYNNEI. The CDR3 contains 14 residues. As DNA, the CDR3 is TGTGCCAGCAGGGCCGGGACGTGGAATTCACCCCTCCACTTT. Amino acid sequence: CASRAGTWNSPLHF.

The chain recombines TRBV28 with TRBJ1-5; D may be TRBD1 (6 bases). The CDR3 consists of 15 residues. The ends were cut back, 4 bases at V and 1 base at J, with 11 bases in the middle. In germline, CDR1 is MDHEN, CDR2 SYDVKM. The CDR3 bases are TGTGCCAGCAGTTCCAGGACAGTCAGCAATCAGCCCCAGCATTTT. Encoded protein: CASSSRTVSNQPQHF.

There are many counts of this clonotype. The chain has TRBV6-1 and TRBJ1-4, with D perhaps TRBD1 (6 bases). Per germline, CDR1 MNHNS and CDR2 SASEGT. Trimming cost V 10 bases and J 7 bases, with 22 bases left between them. The CDR3 runs 15 residues. The chain's CDR3 is CATLPRGASSEKLFF. CDR3 nucleotide sequence: TGTGCCACCCTGCCTCGGGGGGCGAGCAGTGAAAAACTGTTTTTT.

At least ten counts were recorded for this clonotype. The chain has TRBV11-2 and TRBJ1-4; a possible D gene is TRBD1 (5 bases). The CDR3 loop spans 14 amino acids. Germline V gives CDR1 SGHAT, CDR2 FQNNGV. V dropped 2 bases and J dropped 6 bases, with 10 bases sitting between them. DNA of the CDR3: TGTGCCAGCAGCTTACGAGGGGAGGATGAAAAACTGTTTTTT. This translates into CASSLRGEDEKLFF.

This clonotype was seen at least ten times. V and J are TRBV3-1 and TRBJ2-3; D not resolved. The V gene lost 0 bases and the J gene lost 2 bases, with 12 bases spanning the gap. This CDR3 region has 16 residues. The germline V gene has CDR1 LGHDT and CDR2 YNNKEL (reference sequence). CDR3 amino acids: CASSQDRYRVTDTQYF. For the CDR3, the DNA is TGTGCCAGCAGCCAAGATAGGTACAGAGTCACAGATACGCAGTATTTT.

At least ten counts were recorded for this clonotype. The chain employs TRBV12-3 or TRBV12-4 and TRBJ1-6; 9 bases fit TRBD1. With V trimmed by 8 bases and J by 5 bases, 7 bases remained unmatched. This CDR3 region has 15 residues. CDR3 loop: CASGDREINNSPLHF. In nucleotides, the CDR3 is TGTGCCAGCGGGGACAGGGAAATCAATAATTCACCCCTCCACTTT.

This clonotype occurred many times. The genes are TRBV7-2 and TRBJ1-1, with D uncertain. V was shortened by 5 bases and J by 4 bases, with 17 bases between the two germline ends. Germline V gives CDR1 SGHTA, CDR2 FQGNSA. The CDR3 length is 15 residues. The CDR3 here is CASSHRLSQVTEAFF. In nucleotides, the CDR3 is TGTGCCAGCAGCCACCGTTTGTCCCAGGTCACTGAAGCTTTCTTT.

This clonotype was recorded many times. This chain connects TRBV2 to TRBJ1-2; D gene ambiguous. Trimming pared 6 bases from V and 4 bases from J, leaving 9 bases between. Germline V lookup: CDR1 SNHLY, CDR2 FYNNEI. CDR3 length equals 12 residues. The CDR3 nucleotides are TGTGCCAGCAGCAACCGAGTCTATGGCTACACCTTC. Translation gives CASSNRVYGYTF.

V gene TRBV3-1 combines with J gene TRBJ2-7; no clear D gene. The CDR3 contains 13 residues. Germline CDR1 LGHDT, CDR2 YNNKEL (reference sequence). V lost 4 bases to trimming and J lost 2 bases, with 9 bases between them. Written as DNA, the CDR3 is TGTGCCAGCAGCCCCAATCGGGCCTACGAGCAGTACTTC. Its protein is CASSPNRAYEQYF.

This clonotype was observed a handful of times. The chain joins TRBV25-1 to TRBJ2-1; D tentatively fits TRBD1 or TRBD2 (6 bases each). The ends were cut back, 6 bases at V and 2 bases at J, with 20 bases in the middle. The CDR3 runs to 17 residues. Germline CDR1 and CDR2: MGHDK and SYGVNS. The CDR3 region has the DNA TGTGCCAGCAGCGGTCTGTCGGGGGCGACCCCCTACAATGAGCAGTTCTTC. Encoded protein: CASSGLSGATPYNEQFF.

This clonotype came up a few times. J is TRBJ1-1 and V is TRBV7-3, with 8 bases matching TRBD1. Germline loops: CDR1 SGHTA, CDR2 FQGTGA. J was trimmed by 11 bases and V by 5 bases; bases with no gene match: 4. This CDR3 has 11 residues. DNA of the CDR3: TGTGCCAGCAGCGTGACAGGGGCGGCTTTCTTT. Amino acids: CASSVTGAAFF. Full variable domain (outside the CDR3, taken from reference TRBV7-3 and TRBJ1-1): GAGVSQTPSNKVTEKGKYVELRCDPISGHTALYWYRQSLGQGPEFLIYFQGTGAADDSGLPNDRFFAVRPEGSVSTLKIQRTERGDSAVYLCASSVTGAAFFGQGTRLTVV.

This clonotype was counted only a few times. The rearrangement links TRBV24-1 to TRBJ1-1; possibly TRBD1 for D (5 bases). This CDR3 comprises 14 residues. The ends were cut back, 6 bases at V and 4 bases at J, with 14 bases in the middle. Looked up from germline, CDR1 is KGHDR and CDR2 is SFDVKD. The CDR3 loop reads CATSRGGSGTEAFF. CDR3 sequence (DNA): TGTGCCACCAGTCGGGGGGGTTCGGGCACTGAAGCTTTCTTT.

This clonotype was seen at least ten times. The chain is built from TRBV7-2 and TRBJ2-3, with 12 bases fitting TRBD2. The J segment lost 6 bases and the V segment lost 2 bases, leaving 9 bases of the junction unmatched. The CDR3 sequence is 17 residues long. From germline, CDR1 is SGHTA and CDR2 FQGNSA. CDR3 sequence reads: CASSLTLAGGGLDTQYF. The CDR3 nucleotides read TGTGCCAGCAGCTTAACTCTAGCGGGAGGGGGGTTGGATACGCAGTATTTT.